Each of the 24 T cell receptor beta chains below was sequenced from the same sample in a study of blood T cell dynamics during melanoma immunotherapy. Sequenced by immunoSEQ multiplex PCR; TCRdb stores in-frame clones only, minus some. The sample includes about 12,000 clones, approximately 84% of them seen just once. Time point: pre-treatment baseline. Specimen: blood, collected from a patient treated with checkpoint blockade. These TCRs come from a human donor with melanoma.

V is TRBV29-1 and J is TRBJ1-2; 7 bases line up with TRBD1. Germline values: CDR1 SQVTM, CDR2 ANQGSEA. The CDR3 runs to 13 residues. V trimming: 6 bases; J trimming: 7 bases; junction bases outside the gene matches: 11. The CDR3 protein is CSVESMTGPGYTF. CDR3 nucleotides: TGCAGCGTCGAGTCGATGACAGGGCCTGGCTACACCTTC.

The chain has TRBV29-1 and TRBJ1-1, with D unresolved. The V gene lost 3 bases and the J gene lost 1 base, with 9 bases spanning the gap. CDR1 and CDR2 (germline): SQVTM, ANQGSEA. The CDR3 length is 13 residues. CDR3 nucleotide sequence: TGCAGCGTTGAGATTGGATGGAACACTGAAGCTTTCTTT. Protein: CSVEIGWNTEAFF.

The J gene is TRBJ2-3, the V gene TRBV11-2, with 7 bases aligning to TRBD2. Trimming cost V 4 bases and J 4 bases; bases outside gene matches: 5. Germline V gene data show CDR1 as SGHAT and CDR2 as FQNNGV. This CDR3 has 14 amino acids. CDR3 sequence: CASSSGLGADTQYF. The CDR3, as DNA: TGTGCCAGCAGCTCCGGACTAGGCGCAGATACGCAGTATTTT.

The V call is TRBV5-1, the J call TRBJ1-4, with 7 bases fitting TRBD1. The CDR3 loop spans 14 amino acids. J was trimmed by 8 bases and V by 4 bases; bases with no gene match: 8. Per germline, CDR1 SGHRS and CDR2 YFSETQ. The CDR3 coding sequence is TGCGCCAGCAGCCCGGGACAGACCCTCGAAAAACTGTTTTTT. Its protein product is CASSPGQTLEKLFF.

The chain has TRBV6-5 and TRBJ2-2, with 9 bases fitting TRBD2. The CDR3 has 15 residues. Trimming removed 6 bases from V and 7 bases from J; junction bases left unmatched: 9. Germline assignment: CDR1 MNHEY and CDR2 SVGAGI. CDR3 coding DNA: TGTGCCAGCAGCCCCGTTAGCGGGAGTAACGGGGAGCTGTTTTTT. Protein: CASSPVSGSNGELFF.

This rearrangement joins TRBV4-3 to TRBJ2-3; 9 bases agree with TRBD2. CDR3 length: 15 residues. Germline lookup yields CDR1 LGHNA and CDR2 YSLEER. J lost 10 bases, V lost 0 bases, and 8 bases had no gene match. The CDR3 coding sequence is TGCGCCAGCAGCCAAGATCCCGCGGGGGGGCCAGCGCAGTATTTT. Its translation is CASSQDPAGGPAQYF.

The rearrangement links TRBV9 to TRBJ2-1; the D is unclear. V lost 2 bases and J lost 5, with 11 bases in between. Germline V gene lookup returns CDR1 SGDLS and CDR2 YYNGEE. CDR3 size: 14 residues. CDR3 bases: TGTGCCAGCAGCGTGAAGGGTATCAACAATGAGCAGTTCTTC. Translating gives CASSVKGINNEQFF.

The gene calls are TRBV5-4 and TRBJ2-7; no clear D. The CDR3 is 14 amino acids. V was clipped by 6 bases and J by 1 base, with 14 bases between them. In germline, CDR1 is SGHNT, CDR2 YYREEE (reference sequence). The CDR3 spells CASTPRWDSYEQYF. CDR3 nucleotides: TGTGCCAGCACCCCCCGGTGGGATTCCTACGAGCAGTACTTC.

The chain uses TRBV5-6 and TRBJ1-6, with D unclear. Germline V gives CDR1 SGHDT, CDR2 YYEEEE. The ends were cut back, 0 bases at V and 8 bases at J, with 6 bases in the middle. This CDR3 region has 13 residues. The CDR3 DNA reads as TGTGCCAGCAGCTTGGATTTAGATTCACCCCTCCACTTT. Its translation is CASSLDLDSPLHF.

Only one count was recorded for this clone. The chain is built from TRBV10-3 and TRBJ1-4, with D maybe TRBD1 (6 bases). The V end lost 3 bases, the J end lost 0 bases, and 8 bases lay between the germline ends. Germline V CDR1 and CDR2: ENHRY, SYGVKD. This CDR3 is 15 amino acids long. Here the CDR3 DNA reads TGTGCCATCAGTGAAAGGGGGACAACTAATGAAAAACTGTTTTTT. Protein product: CAISERGTTNEKLFF.

This clone was recorded only once. V usage is TRBV28 and J usage is TRBJ1-2; TRBD1 is a possible D gene (5 bases). V shed 2 bases and J shed 6 bases, with 7 bases lying between them. The CDR3 runs 12 residues. Germline V CDR1 and CDR2: MDHEN, SYDVKM. The chain's CDR3 is CASSLRGNGYTF. In DNA, the CDR3 is TGTGCCAGCAGTTTACGGGGGAATGGCTACACCTTC.

The CDR3 DNA is TGTGCCAGCTCCAAGGACAGGGATGAGCAGTTCTTC. Its protein product is CASSKDRDEQFF. The V and J genes are TRBV2 and TRBJ2-1; 8 nucleotides align to TRBD1. This CDR3 is 12 amino acids long. V trimming: 8 bases; J trimming: 8 bases; junction bases outside the gene matches: 5. Per germline, CDR1 SNHLY and CDR2 FYNNEI.

This chain uses TRBV15 with TRBJ2-7, with TRBD2 identical over 10 bases. The CDR3 spans 17 residues. The trim removed 0 bases at V and 0 bases at J, leaving 5 bases unmatched. CDR1 and CDR2 from the germline V gene are LNHNV and YYDKDF (reference sequence). CDR3 residues: CATSRDYGTSVSYEQYF. Here the CDR3 DNA reads TGTGCCACCAGCAGAGATTACGGGACTAGCGTCTCCTACGAGCAGTACTTC.

This chain uses TRBV7-2 with TRBJ2-2, with TRBD1 matching over 8 bases. The CDR3 is 16 residues long. After removal of 4 bases from V and 5 bases from J, the junction contained 9 bases not matched to a gene. Germline V gives CDR1 SGHTA, CDR2 FQGNSA. Here the CDR3 reads CASSYAGGLSTGELFF. As DNA, the CDR3 is TGTGCCAGCAGCTACGCAGGGGGCTTATCTACCGGGGAGCTGTTTTTT. Full variable domain (rest looked up from reference TRBV7-2 and TRBJ2-2): GAGVSQSPSNKVTEKGKDVELRCDPISGHTALYWYRQSLGQGLEFLIYFQGNSAPDKSGLPSDRFSAERTGGSVSTLTIQRTQQEDSAVYLCASSYAGGLSTGELFFGEGSRLTVL.

The chain recombines TRBV29-1 with TRBJ2-2; 7 nucleotides match TRBD2. CDR1 is SQVTM and CDR2 is ANQGSEA in the germline V gene. The CDR3 consists of 12 residues. Here the CDR3 DNA reads TGCTCGGGGGGTTTGAACACCGGGGAGCTGTTTTTT. Its translation is CSGGLNTGELFF.

This chain links TRBV9 with TRBJ1-1; 7 bases fit TRBD1. V was clipped by 5 bases and J by 8 bases; unmatched bases: 18. Germline lookup yields CDR1 SGDLS and CDR2 YYNGEE. CDR3 size: 16 residues. Written as DNA, the CDR3 is TGTGCCAGCAGGCCCCAGACAGGGATCGCATTTGGGGAAGCTTTCTTT. It translates to CASRPQTGIAFGEAFF.

This clone was seen a handful of times. V gene TRBV19 combines with J gene TRBJ2-7; D is unclear. Per the germline V gene, CDR1 is LNHDA and CDR2 is SQIVND (reference sequence). There are 11 residues in the CDR3. V lost 6 bases and J 12 bases, leaving 15 bases between the germline ends. Written as DNA, the CDR3 is TGTGCCAGTAGATCGGGCGAAGCGTGGTACTTC. It encodes CASRSGEAWYF.

The chain joins TRBV5-4 to TRBJ1-2; 8 positions match TRBD1. After removal of 4 bases from V and 0 bases from J, the junction contained 14 bases not matched to a gene. The CDR3 sequence is 18 residues long. The germline V gene encodes CDR1 SGHNT and CDR2 YYREEE (reference sequence). The CDR3 DNA sequence: TGTGCCAGCAGCATCACTACAGGGGGTCAGCGAGCTAACTATGGCTACACCTTC. Translation: CASSITTGGQRANYGYTF. Drawing the rest from reference TRBV5-4 and TRBJ1-2, the complete variable domain is ETGVTQSPTHLIKTRGQQVTLRCSSQSGHNTVSWYQQALGQGPQFIFQYYREEENGRGNFPPRFSGLQFPNYSSELNVNALELDDSALYLCASSITTGGQRANYGYTFGSGTRLTVV.

This rearrangement joins TRBV30 to TRBJ2-2, with a possible D match to TRBD2 (6 bases). V was clipped by 0 bases and J by 1 base, with 12 bases between them. Germline CDR1 reads GTSNPN; CDR2 reads SVGIG (reference sequence). This CDR3 contains 16 residues. CDR3 protein: CAWSVLLARNTGELFF. The CDR3 DNA reads TGTGCCTGGAGTGTACTGCTAGCGCGGAACACCGGGGAGCTGTTTTTT.

The V call is TRBV2, the J call TRBJ1-5, with D possibly TRBD1 on 5 matching bases. V lost 1 base, J lost 6 bases, and 10 bases lay in between. The length of the CDR3 is 14 residues. Per the germline V gene, CDR1 is SNHLY and CDR2 is FYNNEI. The CDR3 region has the DNA TGTGCCAGCAGTGAAGGCAGGGTAAGTCAGCCCCAGCATTTT. Protein: CASSEGRVSQPQHF. The full variable domain, with the rest looked up from reference TRBV2 and TRBJ1-5, is EPEVTQTPSHQVTQMGQEVILRCVPISNHLYFYWYRQILGQKVEFLVSFYNNEISEKSEIFDDQFSVERPDGSNFTLKIRSTKLEDSAMYFCASSEGRVSQPQHFGDGTRLSIL.

The chain employs TRBV6-6 and TRBJ2-5; 7 nucleotides line up with TRBD2. V lost 3 bases and J lost 1; bases outside the gene matches: 5. The V gene's germline CDR1 is MNHNY and CDR2 SVGAGI (reference sequence). The CDR3 contains 15 residues. CDR3: CASSYLGGTQETQYF. The CDR3 DNA follows: TGTGCCAGCAGTTATTTGGGGGGGACCCAAGAGACCCAGTACTTC.

The V gene is TRBV7-2, the J gene TRBJ2-7; the D call may be TRBD1 or TRBD2 (5 bases each). Trimming left V 1 base short and J 6 bases short, with 13 bases between. The V gene's germline CDR1 is SGHTA and CDR2 FQGNSA. The CDR3 is 14 residues long. The CDR3 protein is CASSLGGDGAEQYF. CDR3 in DNA: TGTGCCAGCAGCTTAGGTGGGGACGGAGCCGAGCAGTACTTC.

This chain joins TRBV6-1 and TRBJ2-3, with a possible D match to TRBD1 (6 bases). Germline CDR1 reads MNHNS; CDR2 reads SASEGT. The CDR3 totals 21 residues. Deletions cut 2 bases from V and 2 bases from J, with 29 bases between. The CDR3, as DNA: TGTGCCAGCAGTGAAAAGGGGTCCCGGGACATACCCTTCGGGTCCACAGATACGCAGTATTTT. Residues: CASSEKGSRDIPFGSTDTQYF.

The table lists this clone with a few counts. The V call is TRBV4-2, the J call TRBJ1-4; 10 nucleotides agree with TRBD1. The CDR3 contains 15 residues. Germline CDR1 is LGHNA and CDR2 is YNFKEQ. V trimming: 0 bases; J trimming: 6 bases; junction bases outside the gene matches: 1. CDR3 DNA: TGTGCCAGCAGCCAAGAGGGGACAGGGGATGAAAAACTGTTTTTT. As protein: CASSQEGTGDEKLFF.